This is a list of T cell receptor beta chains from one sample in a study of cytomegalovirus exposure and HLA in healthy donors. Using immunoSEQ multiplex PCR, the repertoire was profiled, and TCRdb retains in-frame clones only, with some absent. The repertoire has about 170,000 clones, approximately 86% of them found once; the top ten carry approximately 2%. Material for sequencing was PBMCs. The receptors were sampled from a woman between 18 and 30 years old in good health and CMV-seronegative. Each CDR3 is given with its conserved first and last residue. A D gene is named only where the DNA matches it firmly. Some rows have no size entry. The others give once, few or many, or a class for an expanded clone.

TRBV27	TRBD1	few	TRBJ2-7	TGTGCCAGCAGTACCCTACCGGGACAGGGGGCCTACGAGCAGTACTTC	CASSTLPGQGAYEQYF
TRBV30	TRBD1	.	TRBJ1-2	TGTGCCTGGTCCAGGACAGGGGAGTTGGGCTACACCTTC	CAWSRTGELGYTF
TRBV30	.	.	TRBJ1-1	TGTGCCTGGGCTAGCTATGGGCGAAACACTGAAGCTTTCTTT	CAWASYGRNTEAFF
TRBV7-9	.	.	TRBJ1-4	TGTGCCAGCAGCGCCTCGACAGACTTATGGGAAAAACTGTTTTTT	CASSASTDLWEKLFF
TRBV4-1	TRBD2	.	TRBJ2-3	TGCGCCAGCAGCTTACTCCCGGGACTATCAGATACGCAGTATTTT	CASSLLPGLSDTQYF
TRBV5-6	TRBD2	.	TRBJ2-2	TGTGCCAGCAGCTTGGGAGCGGGGGGCACCGGGGAGCTGTTTTTT	CASSLGAGGTGELFF
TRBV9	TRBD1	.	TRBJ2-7	TGTGCCAGCACCAGCCGGGGGACAGGGGGCGAGCAGTACTTC	CASTSRGTGGEQYF
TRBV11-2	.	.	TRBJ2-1	TGTGCCAGCAGCTTAAAGGATGAGGCGGATGAGCAGTTCTTC	CASSLKDEADEQFF
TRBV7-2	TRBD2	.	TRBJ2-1	TGTGCCAGCAGCCCGCCGGGACTACACAATGAGCAGTTCTTC	CASSPPGLHNEQFF
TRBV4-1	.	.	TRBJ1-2	TGCGCCAGCAGCCAAGGCCAGTATGGCTACACCTTC	CASSQGQYGYTF
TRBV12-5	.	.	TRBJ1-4	TGTGCTAGTGGTTTGATACGGGGGGGCCTACTTGAAAAACTGTTTTTT	CASGLIRGGLLEKLFF
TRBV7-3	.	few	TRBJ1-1	TGTGCCAGCAGCTTAAATAGAGGTACGGGGAGGTTGGACACTGAAGCTTTCTTT	CASSLNRGTGRLDTEAFF
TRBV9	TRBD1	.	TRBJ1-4	TGTGCCAGCAGCGTAGGACAGGGGGCCGGAAAACTGTTTTTT	CASSVGQGAGKLFF
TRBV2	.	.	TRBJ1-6	TGTGCCAGCAGTGACGAGGGGGATTCCAATTCACCCCTCCACTTT	CASSDEGDSNSPLHF
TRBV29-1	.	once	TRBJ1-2	TGCAGCGTTGAAGATCAGGAGACAGGACCATTCTATGGCTACACCTTC	CSVEDQETGPFYGYTF
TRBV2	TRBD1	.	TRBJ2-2	TGTGCCGGGAGAACAGGGGACGCCGGGGAGCTGTTTTTT	CAGRTGDAGELFF